The 29 T cell receptor beta chains presented below share a single source sample, sequenced in a study of EBV T-cell therapy then PD-1 blockade in nasopharyngeal carcinoma. Noted treatment: AdE1-LMPpoly-expanded autologous EBV-specific T-cell therapy followed by anti-PD-1 nivolumab. Assay: immunoSEQ multiplex PCR; the TCRdb copy retains only in-frame clones and omits some. The table records 15,000 or so clones, around 84% of them present only once. These TCRs are of unknown antigen specificity. Sequenced material: CD8+ T cells from blood, taken around day 96 from a patient whose treatment included autologous EBV-specific T cells and nivolumab. The receptors shown here come from a middle-aged man with nasopharyngeal carcinoma.

This clone showed up just once. This chain joins TRBV7-6 and TRBJ2-2; 7 nucleotides match TRBD1. Germline values: CDR1 SGHVS, CDR2 FNYEAQ. With 6 bases clipped from V and 1 base from J, the junction kept 5 bases outside the gene matches. This CDR3 contains 15 residues. The CDR3, as DNA: TGTGCCAGCAGGGCCGGGACAGTGAACACCGGGGAGCTGTTTTTT. It is translated as CASRAGTVNTGELFF.

This chain links TRBV5-1 with TRBJ1-6; the D gene is possibly TRBD1 (6 bases). The CDR3 runs 15 residues. Trimming cost V 0 bases and J 7 bases, with 11 bases left between them. Germline lookup yields CDR1 SGHRS and CDR2 YFSETQ. The CDR3 loop reads CASSLAGADNSPLHF. The CDR3 coding sequence is TGCGCCAGCAGCTTGGCAGGGGCGGACAATTCACCCCTCCACTTT.

The table lists this clone with a count of one. The chain combines TRBV9 with TRBJ2-7; possible D gene TRBD1, 6 bases. This CDR3 contains 15 residues. CDR1 is SGDLS and CDR2 is YYNGEE in the germline V gene. Between the trimmed V and J ends, which lost 0 bases and 2 bases, there was a span of 12 bases. The CDR3 DNA reads TGTGCCAGCAGCGTAGAGGGGACACCTCCCTACGAGCAGTACTTC. Translation: CASSVEGTPPYEQYF.

This chain connects TRBV5-8 to TRBJ2-1; D is possibly TRBD2 (6 bases). This CDR3 comprises 15 residues. V dropped 1 base and J dropped 6 bases, with 14 bases sitting between them. The germline V gene has CDR1 SGHTS and CDR2 YDEGEE. CDR3 residues: CASSLLRGVINEQFF. The DNA for the CDR3 is TGTGCCAGCAGCTTGCTTCGCGGGGTCATCAATGAGCAGTTCTTC.

The gene calls are TRBV4-3 and TRBJ1-1; D call uncertain. The CDR3 has 17 amino acids. Germline V gives CDR1 LGHNA, CDR2 YSLEER. The V end was cut by 0 bases, the J end by 5 bases, with 19 bases between. The CDR3 DNA reads TGCGCCAGCAGCCAAGATCCATCCCTAACGACACTGACTGAAGCTTTCTTT. This sequence encodes CASSQDPSLTTLTEAFF.

This clone was seen a single time. The rearrangement links TRBV6-4 to TRBJ2-3; 9 bases match TRBD2. Trimming cost V 3 bases and J 1 base; bases outside gene matches: 2. This CDR3 comprises 15 residues. CDR1 and CDR2 (germline): MRHNA, SNTAGT. The CDR3 is CASSEKRGGTDTQYF. Written as DNA, the CDR3 is TGTGCCAGCAGTGAAAAGCGGGGGGGCACAGATACGCAGTATTTT.

The genes are TRBV3-1 (or the pseudogene TRBV3-2) and TRBJ1-6; D ambiguous. The CDR3 extends over 18 amino acids. Per germline, CDR1 LGHDT and CDR2 YNNKEL (reference sequence). Deletions cut 5 bases from V and 5 bases from J, with 22 bases between. Here the CDR3 DNA reads TGTGCCAGCAGCATGTACAGTCCCATTTCATACCATAATTCACCCCTCCACTTT. It translates to CASSMYSPISYHNSPLHF.

The V gene is TRBV4-1, the J gene TRBJ2-1; TRBD1 matches 7 bases. Germline V gives CDR1 MGHRA, CDR2 YSYEKL. CDR3 length: 16 amino acids. Trimming took 4 bases from V and 5 from J; bases not matched to a gene: 11. The DNA for the CDR3 is TGCGCCAGCAGCCCATCCGGACAGGCTGCCCACAATGAGCAGTTCTTC. The encoded protein is CASSPSGQAAHNEQFF.

This chain connects TRBV27 to TRBJ1-2; D gene unclear. Trimming took off 6 bases at V and 0 bases at J, with 14 bases between the two ends. Germline CDR1 and CDR2: MNHEY and SMNVEV (reference sequence). The CDR3 has 15 amino acids. CDR3 DNA: TGTGCCAGCAGGAAAGCCTCTAGGACTAACTATGGCTACACCTTC. This codes for CASRKASRTNYGYTF.

The chain links TRBV5-6 to TRBJ2-5, with a weak D call TRBD1 (5 bases). The V end was cut by 0 bases, the J end by 10 bases, with 10 bases between. CDR1 SGHDT and CDR2 YYEEEE come from the germline V gene. This CDR3 spans 12 amino acids. The CDR3 loop is CASSLVPRDQYF. The CDR3 DNA follows: TGTGCCAGCAGCTTGGTCCCCAGGGACCAGTACTTC.

The chain employs TRBV5-4 and TRBJ2-3; possible D gene TRBD1, 6 bases. Germline loops: CDR1 SGHNT, CDR2 YYREEE (reference sequence). The CDR3 is 12 amino acids. Between the trimmed V and J ends, which lost 4 bases and 5 bases, there was a span of 8 bases. CDR3 coding DNA: TGTGCCAGCAGCCCCAGGGGAGATACGCAGTATTTT. It specifies CASSPRGDTQYF. Complete variable domain (other parts from reference TRBV5-4 and TRBJ2-3): ETGVTQSPTHLIKTRGQQVTLRCSSQSGHNTVSWYQQALGQGPQFIFQYYREEENGRGNFPPRFSGLQFPNYSSELNVNALELDDSALYLCASSPRGDTQYFGPGTRLTVL.

V usage is TRBV5-1 and J usage is TRBJ1-2; D is possibly TRBD1 (6 bases). The CDR3 runs to 12 residues. The germline V gene encodes CDR1 SGHRS and CDR2 YFSETQ. Deletions cut 2 bases from V and 5 bases from J, with 7 bases between. The CDR3 here is CASSLQGYGYTF. The CDR3 coding sequence is TGCGCCAGCAGCTTACAGGGATATGGCTACACCTTC.

V gene TRBV28 combines with J gene TRBJ1-3, with unresolved D. Trimming cost V 3 bases and J 0 bases, with 6 bases left between them. Germline lookup yields CDR1 MDHEN and CDR2 SYDVKM. This CDR3 region has 14 residues. The CDR3 sequence is CASSFPSSGNTIYF. The DNA for the CDR3 is TGTGCCAGCAGTTTCCCGTCCTCTGGAAACACCATATATTTT.

This clone has more than one count but fewer than ten. This chain connects TRBV5-8 to TRBJ2-3; 9 bases are shared with TRBD2. After removal of 2 bases from V and 3 bases from J, the junction contained 7 bases not matched to a gene. This CDR3 spans 16 amino acids. Germline V gene lookup returns CDR1 SGHTS and CDR2 YDEGEE. The CDR3 sequence: CASSFGASGGTDTQYF. The CDR3 region has the DNA TGTGCCAGCAGCTTCGGAGCCAGCGGGGGGACAGATACGCAGTATTTT.

V and J are TRBV15 and TRBJ1-2; 8 nucleotides line up with TRBD1. Germline V CDR1 and CDR2: LNHNV, YYDKDF (reference sequence). After removal of 5 bases from V and 2 bases from J, the junction contained 4 bases not matched to a gene. The CDR3 contains 14 residues. CDR3 in DNA: TGTGCCACCAGCCCAAGACAGGGGAACTATGGCTACACCTTC. This sequence encodes CATSPRQGNYGYTF.

The CDR3 loop reads CASSGGEGYNEQFF. The CDR3 DNA is TGTGCCAGTAGTGGGGGGGAGGGCTACAATGAGCAGTTCTTC. The chain is built from TRBV19 and TRBJ2-1, with 7 bases that match TRBD2. Losses at the gene ends were 5 bases for V and 3 bases for J; bases not matched to a gene: 4. This CDR3 has 14 amino acids. Germline V gives CDR1 LNHDA, CDR2 SQIVND (reference sequence).

J is TRBJ1-1 and V is TRBV5-4; D remains unclear. The CDR3 extends over 12 amino acids. Trimming shortened V by 0 bases and J by 8 bases, and 8 bases separated the two germline ends. Germline CDR1 reads SGHNT; CDR2 reads YYREEE (reference sequence). The CDR3: CASSLGGREAFF. CDR3 bases: TGTGCCAGCAGCTTGGGAGGGAGAGAAGCTTTCTTT.

The CDR3 sequence: CSVNAGQMNTEAFF. The CDR3, as DNA: TGCAGCGTGAATGCGGGACAGATGAACACTGAAGCTTTCTTT. The chain has TRBV29-1 and TRBJ1-1; 7 bases are a match to TRBD1. This CDR3 has 14 amino acids. In germline, CDR1 is SQVTM, CDR2 ANQGSEA. V was pared by 6 bases and J by 0 bases, with 7 bases of the junction left unmatched.

CDR3: CASSISRAPGSPLHF. CDR3 coding DNA: TGTGCCAGTAGTATAAGCCGGGCACCGGGTTCACCCCTCCACTTT. V usage is TRBV19 and J usage is TRBJ1-6, with D uncertain. The CDR3 has 15 amino acids. The V end was cut by 2 bases, the J end by 9 bases, with 14 bases between. Germline-derived CDR1 and CDR2 are LNHDA and SQIVND (reference sequence).

V is TRBV4-2 and J is TRBJ1-2; D call uncertain. The V end was cut by 8 bases, the J end by 3 bases, with 19 bases between. Germline V CDR1 and CDR2: LGHNA, YNFKEQ. The CDR3 spans 15 residues. CDR3 bases: TGTGCCAGCGGTCGCTTTTTCTCTGGGCACTATGGCTACACCTTC. Its translation is CASGRFFSGHYGYTF.

The chain employs TRBV6-5 and TRBJ2-7, with D maybe TRBD1 (6 bases). CDR3 length equals 11 residues. The V and J ends lost 10 bases and 4 bases respectively, with 11 bases between them. Germline V gives CDR1 MNHEY, CDR2 SVGAGI. CDR3 protein: CAIGTPYEQYF. CDR3 sequence (DNA): TGTGCCATCGGGACACCTTACGAGCAGTACTTC.

This clone was picked up a small number of times. The rearrangement joins TRBV5-1 to TRBJ2-7; perhaps TRBD1 as D (8 bases). With 4 bases removed from V and 3 bases from J, the gap between germline ends came to 20 bases. CDR1 is SGHRS, CDR2 YFSETQ, per germline. This CDR3 comprises 16 residues. The CDR3 DNA follows: TGCGCCAGCAGCGAGGAGATGGACAGGGAGGGCTACGAGCAGTACTTC. Translating gives CASSEEMDREGYEQYF.

This clone was counted between two and nine times. The chain links TRBV11-2 to TRBJ1-2, with unresolved D. V was pared by 1 base and J by 4 bases, with 7 bases between. The CDR3 sequence is 13 residues long. The germline V gene has CDR1 SGHAT and CDR2 FQNNGV. The CDR3, as DNA: TGTGCCAGCAGCTTAGGGGATCTCTATGGCTACACCTTC. Its translation is CASSLGDLYGYTF.

This clone was picked up one time. The chain joins TRBV4-1 to TRBJ1-1, with D uncertain. Trimming shortened V by 8 bases and J by 6 bases, and 10 bases separated the two germline ends. The CDR3 sequence is 11 residues long. The germline V gene has CDR1 MGHRA and CDR2 YSYEKL. The CDR3 DNA reads TGCGCCAGCCGCGGAGGTTCTGAAGCTTTCTTT. Encoded protein: CASRGGSEAFF.

The J gene is TRBJ2-1, the V gene TRBV7-3; D gene ambiguous. The V gene lost 0 bases and the J gene lost 9 bases, with 12 bases spanning the gap. Germline V gene sequence: CDR1 SGHTA, CDR2 FQGTGA. The CDR3 consists of 14 residues. The CDR3 sequence is CASSLTDLSFEQFF. CDR3 sequence (DNA): TGTGCCAGCAGCTTAACAGACCTTTCGTTTGAGCAGTTCTTC.

The rearrangement links TRBV11-2 to TRBJ2-1, with TRBD2 matching 10 bases. V trimming: 6 bases; J trimming: 5 bases; junction bases outside the gene matches: 10. The CDR3 has 16 amino acids. In germline, CDR1 is SGHAT, CDR2 FQNNGV. The CDR3 is CASRVAGGGRNNEQFF. The CDR3, as DNA: TGTGCCAGCAGAGTAGCGGGGGGCGGCAGGAACAATGAGCAGTTCTTC.

In its sample, this clone was seen a few times. The chain couples TRBV7-8 to TRBJ2-3; no clear D gene. Trimming shortened V by 1 base and J by 5 bases, and 4 bases separated the two germline ends. Germline lookup yields CDR1 SGHVS and CDR2 FQNEAQ. The CDR3 sequence is 12 residues long. The CDR3 reads CASSLGEDTQYF. CDR3 bases: TGTGCCAGCAGCTTAGGGGAAGATACGCAGTATTTT.

This chain's CDR3 is CASSKPGKNVHSRAFF. The CDR3, as DNA: TGTGCCAGTAGTAAACCGGGAAAAAATGTGCACAGTAGGGCTTTCTTT. This chain joins TRBV19 and TRBJ1-1, with no clear D. CDR1 and CDR2 from the germline V gene are LNHDA and SQIVND (reference sequence). V lost 4 bases to trimming and J lost 11 bases, with 26 bases between them. The CDR3 loop spans 16 amino acids.

The chain is built from TRBV9 and TRBJ1-4, with D possibly being TRBD1 (5 bases). V dropped 0 bases and J dropped 4 bases, with 10 bases sitting between them. CDR1 SGDLS and CDR2 YYNGEE come from the germline V gene. This CDR3 contains 15 residues. The chain's CDR3 is CASSVAGGGNEKLFF. For the CDR3, the DNA is TGTGCCAGCAGCGTAGCCGGGGGAGGTAATGAAAAACTGTTTTTT.